One and the same sample provided the 19 T cell receptor beta chains below, sequenced in a study of OX40 agonist ivuxolimab in advanced cancers. The protocol was immunoSEQ multiplex PCR, while the TCRdb copy is restricted to in-frame clones and leaves out a portion. The sample lists about 91,000 clones, roughly 85% seen once, with 0.2% to 0.25% in the top ten. The source material was CD4+ or CD8+ T cells sorted from blood, sampled in a trial of the OX40 agonist ivuxolimab. Source of these receptors: an adult with an advanced solid tumor such as melanoma, head and neck, liver or kidney cancer.

The rearrangement links TRBV7-2 to TRBJ2-6, with D unresolved. The CDR3 has 15 amino acids. CDR1 and CDR2 (germline): SGHTA, FQGNSA. V was clipped by 0 bases and J by 2 bases, with 5 bases between them. The CDR3 sequence is CASSLAGTGANVLTF. CDR3 in DNA: TGTGCCAGCAGCTTAGCAGGGACTGGGGCCAACGTCCTGACTTTC.

The chain links TRBV7-2 to TRBJ2-2; D is unresolved. Germline V gene lookup returns CDR1 SGHTA and CDR2 FQGNSA. The CDR3 consists of 12 residues. The V and J ends lost 1 base and 7 bases respectively, with 4 bases between them. The CDR3 nucleotides are TGTGCCAGCAGCTTAGGAGTCGGGGAGCTGTTTTTT. This translates into CASSLGVGELFF.

This chain uses TRBV4-2 with TRBJ2-5; no reliable D call. Trimming left V 0 bases short and J 1 base short, with 15 bases between. Germline CDR1 is LGHNA and CDR2 is YNFKEQ. The CDR3 totals 17 residues. CDR3 region: CASSQDAFTGLQETQYF. The CDR3 bases are TGTGCCAGCAGCCAAGATGCCTTTACGGGCCTCCAAGAGACCCAGTACTTC.

The chain couples TRBV4-2 to TRBJ1-3; a possible D gene is TRBD1 (6 bases). The CDR3 has 15 amino acids. CDR1 LGHNA and CDR2 YNFKEQ come from the germline V gene. Trimming took off 1 base at V and 4 bases at J, with 11 bases between the two ends. CDR3 protein: CASSQALRGGNTIYF. For the CDR3, the DNA is TGTGCCAGCAGCCAAGCACTCAGGGGCGGAAACACCATATATTTT.

The CDR3 loop is CASSKTGSGTGELFF. The CDR3, as DNA: TGTGCCAGCAGCAAGACAGGGAGCGGCACCGGGGAGCTGTTTTTT. The V call is TRBV11-3, the J call TRBJ2-2, with 7 bases matching TRBD1. Germline V lookup: CDR1 SGHNT, CDR2 YENEEA. V lost 5 bases to trimming and J lost 4 bases; unmatched junction nucleotides: 7. The CDR3 has 15 amino acids.

The CDR3 nucleotides read TGTGCCAGCAGCGGGTCGCGGGGGTCTGAAGCTTTCTTT. The encoded protein is CASSGSRGSEAFF. The chain has TRBV7-3 and TRBJ1-1; a weak D match, TRBD1 (5 bases). Trimming took 5 bases from V and 6 from J, leaving 13 bases between them. From germline, CDR1 is SGHTA and CDR2 FQGTGA. The CDR3 is made up of 13 amino acids.

The chain couples TRBV6-1 to TRBJ1-2; D ambiguous. The CDR3 extends over 12 amino acids. Per germline, CDR1 MNHNS and CDR2 SASEGT. The V and J ends lost 6 bases and 10 bases respectively, with 15 bases between them. The CDR3 is CASRDHLGDYTF. CDR3 sequence (DNA): TGTGCCAGCAGAGATCACCTCGGGGACTACACCTTC.

This clone has only a few counts. This chain joins TRBV5-1 and TRBJ1-1; no reliable D call. From germline, CDR1 is SGHRS and CDR2 YFSETQ. The CDR3 runs to 14 residues. Between the trimmed V and J ends, which lost 2 bases and 1 base, there was a span of 9 bases. The CDR3 sequence: CASSLFSRNTEAFF. In nucleotides, the CDR3 is TGCGCCAGCAGCTTATTCTCACGGAACACTGAAGCTTTCTTT.

This chain connects TRBV7-9 to TRBJ2-5; TRBD2 matches 10 bases. The CDR3 has 17 amino acids. Germline trimming cut 0 bases from V and 0 bases from J; bases unmatched to any gene: 4. From germline, CDR1 is SEHNR and CDR2 FQNEAQ (reference sequence). CDR3 in amino acids: CASSLARLAGDQETQYF. The CDR3 region has the DNA TGTGCCAGCAGCTTAGCGCGGCTAGCGGGAGACCAAGAGACCCAGTACTTC.

This chain joins TRBV5-1 and TRBJ1-2, with D possibly matching TRBD1 (6 bases). The CDR3 is 15 residues long. The V gene lost 0 bases and the J gene lost 2 bases, with 11 bases spanning the gap. The germline CDR1 and CDR2 sequences are SGHRS and YFSETQ. CDR3 nucleotides: TGCGCCAGCAGCTTGGCCGCCCAGGGGAACTATGGCTACACCTTC. It encodes CASSLAAQGNYGYTF. Supplemented by reference TRBV5-1 and TRBJ1-2, the full variable domain reads KAGVTQTPRYLIKTRGQQVTLSCSPISGHRSVSWYQQTPGQGLQFLFEYFSETQRNKGNFPGRFSGRQFSNSRSEMNVSTLELGDSALYLCASSLAAQGNYGYTFGSGTRLTVV.

This chain links TRBV18 with TRBJ1-1, with TRBD1 matching over 9 bases. The germline CDR1 and CDR2 sequences are KGHSH and LQKENI. The CDR3 consists of 15 residues. The V segment lost 4 bases and the J segment 4 bases; nucleotides outside the gene matches: 7. The CDR3 spells CASSLNGQGITEAFF. The CDR3 nucleotides read TGTGCCAGCTCACTCAACGGACAGGGGATCACTGAAGCTTTCTTT.

V and J are TRBV28 and TRBJ2-7, with no clear D. Germline V gene lookup returns CDR1 MDHEN and CDR2 SYDVKM. V was shortened by 2 bases and J by 1 base, with 6 bases between the two germline ends. This CDR3 is built from 13 residues. The CDR3 loop reads CASSLGASYEQYF. In DNA form, the CDR3 reads TGTGCCAGCAGTTTAGGCGCGTCCTACGAGCAGTACTTC.

The gene calls are TRBV9 and TRBJ1-1; no clear D gene. The length of the CDR3 is 14 residues. The germline V gene has CDR1 SGDLS and CDR2 YYNGEE. V dropped 2 bases and J dropped 0 bases, with 8 bases sitting between them. The DNA for the CDR3 is TGTGCCAGCAGCGTGAGTCCCATGAACACTGAAGCTTTCTTT. It specifies CASSVSPMNTEAFF.

The chain combines TRBV23-1 with TRBJ2-1; 15 bases are a match to TRBD2. TRBV23-1 is marked as an open reading frame, function uncertain. This CDR3 comprises 21 residues. The J segment lost 6 bases and the V segment lost 4 bases, leaving 19 bases of the junction unmatched. Here the CDR3 reads CASSPIDRDSGLAGGINEQFF. In DNA form, the CDR3 reads TGCGCCAGCAGTCCCATCGACCGGGACAGCGGACTAGCGGGAGGGATCAATGAGCAGTTCTTC.

This clone was seen once. The chain joins TRBV5-4 to TRBJ2-1; 9 bases line up with TRBD1. The V and J ends lost 0 bases and 4 bases, in that order; junction bases with no gene match: 8. Germline V gene data show CDR1 as SGHNT and CDR2 as YYREEE (reference sequence). The CDR3 consists of 17 residues. The CDR3 loop is CASSLGGTGFGYNEQFF. The CDR3 DNA reads TGTGCCAGCAGCTTGGGGGGGACAGGGTTTGGATACAATGAGCAGTTCTTC.

The rearrangement uses TRBV5-4 and TRBJ2-2, with D perhaps TRBD1 or TRBD2 (5 bases each). The CDR3 has 16 amino acids. V was clipped by 2 bases and J by 3 bases, with 14 bases between them. From germline, CDR1 is SGHNT and CDR2 YYREEE (reference sequence). DNA of the CDR3: TGTGCCAGCAGCTTCCCTCGGGGCACCCACACCGGGGAGCTGTTTTTT. Translation gives CASSFPRGTHTGELFF.

As for this clone: The sample holds other DNA sequences that translate to the same CDR3. The rearrangement joins TRBV18 to TRBJ2-2; D gene uncertain. Germline V gene sequence: CDR1 KGHSH, CDR2 LQKENI. This CDR3 is 12 amino acids long. V was pared by 6 bases and J by 0 bases, with 2 bases between. CDR3 DNA: TGTGCCAGCTCGTCGAACACCGGGGAGCTGTTTTTT. Translated: CASSSNTGELFF.

V and J are TRBV4-3 and TRBJ2-2; 9 nucleotides agree with TRBD1. J lost 5 bases, V lost 0 bases, and 4 bases had no gene match. The CDR3 totals 16 residues. Per germline, CDR1 LGHNA and CDR2 YSLEER. In DNA form, the CDR3 reads TGCGCCAGCAGCCAAGAGCGGGACAGGGAAACCGGGGAGCTGTTTTTT. Translation gives CASSQERDRETGELFF.

The CDR3 DNA is TGTGCCAGCAGTTACGGAGGGGGGATTTACGAGCAGTACTTC. Its protein product is CASSYGGGIYEQYF. V usage is TRBV7-2 and J usage is TRBJ2-7; D may correspond to TRBD1 or TRBD2 (6 bases each). There are 14 residues in the CDR3. Trimming took off 6 bases at V and 4 bases at J, with 16 bases between the two ends. The germline CDR1 and CDR2 sequences are SGHTA and FQGNSA.